The present entry profiles one T cell receptor beta chain with its context. This sample was included in a study of blood T cell repertoires in COVID-19. At the level of the study: COVID-19 samples from acute and convalescent phases originated in the United States, Italy and Spain.

The CDR3 is 15 residues long. With 7 bases clipped from V and 3 bases from J, the junction kept 8 bases outside the gene matches. The V gene's germline CDR1 is SNHLY and CDR2 FYNNEI. How the authors handled the data: The authors estimated nucleated cell counts from reference gene primer amplification. Profiled with immunoSEQ multiplex PCR; TCRdb holds only in-frame clones, not every one. V, J and clone size reflect that table, while D and trimming were determined from the DNA. The table lists 340,000 or so clones, about nine tenths of them singletons. Sequenced: peripheral blood. The chain combines TRBV2 with TRBJ1-1; TRBD1 aligns across 10 bases. This clonotype was sampled from a man in his fifties with active or convalescent COVID-19. In nucleotides, the CDR3 is TGTGCCAGCATGGGGGACAGGGGAGGGGACACTGAAGCTTTCTTT. It encodes CASMGDRGGDTEAFF.